These 15 T cell receptor beta chains share one sample of origin, sequenced in a study of cytomegalovirus exposure and HLA in healthy donors (dated by TCRdb to about 2017). Receptor libraries were prepared by the immunoSEQ multiplex PCR assay. For the multiplex PCR, a mixture combining 60 forward primers for TCR Vbeta segments and 13 reverse primers for TCR Jbeta segments was used. Drawn from immuneACCESS, this table holds only the in-frame rearrangements with V and J called that TCRdb kept. Clones are partly lost; checked studies trace under half to an unresolved V gene and leave the rest unexplained. The sample contains about 200,000 clones, roughly 80% of them found a single time. The ten biggest clones cover approximately 2.1% of the sample. Source material: PBMCs. Receptors were obtained from a woman aged 30 to 39 in good health and CMV-seropositive.

This chain connects TRBV30 to TRBJ1-5, with D unclear. V was clipped by 3 bases and J by 6 bases, with 18 bases between them. This CDR3 has 15 amino acids. CDR1 and CDR2 from the germline V gene are GTSNPN and SVGIG (reference sequence). CDR3 sequence (DNA): TGTGCCTGGAGCCCTCGTTTAGGTACGGGTCAGCCCCAGCATTTT. Translation: CAWSPRLGTGQPQHF.

The chain combines TRBV10-2 with TRBJ2-1, with D perhaps TRBD2 (6 bases). The CDR3 is 17 amino acids. Trimming took off 4 bases at V and 0 bases at J, with 16 bases between the two ends. Germline V gene data show CDR1 as WSHSY and CDR2 as SAAADI. The CDR3 DNA is TGCGCCAGCAGTGGCCGGCTAGCGAAGAGCTCCTACAATGAGCAGTTCTTC. This codes for CASSGRLAKSSYNEQFF.

The gene calls are TRBV19 and TRBJ2-2, with D tentatively TRBD2 (6 bases). Trimming removed 6 bases at V and 7 bases at J, with 15 bases between. CDR1 and CDR2 from the germline V gene are LNHDA and SQIVND (reference sequence). This CDR3 is built from 14 residues. CDR3 residues: CASRGTAPVGELFF. In nucleotides, the CDR3 is TGTGCCAGTAGAGGGACTGCGCCAGTCGGGGAGCTGTTTTTT.

This chain uses TRBV10-3 with TRBJ2-5; the match to TRBD1 covers 8 bases. Germline-derived CDR1 and CDR2 are ENHRY and SYGVKD. Trimming took 3 bases from V and 3 from J; bases not matched to a gene: 3. The CDR3 loop spans 14 amino acids. The CDR3 is CAISEQGVKETQYF. Here the CDR3 DNA reads TGTGCCATCAGTGAACAGGGGGTTAAAGAGACCCAGTACTTC.

The J gene is TRBJ2-6, the V gene TRBV5-4; perhaps TRBD1 as D (6 bases). This CDR3 comprises 16 residues. CDR1 is SGHNT and CDR2 is YYREEE in the germline V gene (reference sequence). V shed 10 bases and J shed 4 bases, with 21 bases lying between them. The CDR3 reads CAFYASGAPGANVLTF. Written as DNA, the CDR3 is TGTGCCTTTTACGCATCAGGGGCTCCCGGGGCCAACGTCCTGACTTTC.

This clone turned up a few times. The sample carries other DNA sequences with the same CDR3. DNA for the CDR3: TGTGCCAGTAGTATCATCCGAGACACTGAAGCTTTCTTT. This translates into CASSIIRDTEAFF. The J gene is TRBJ1-1, the V gene TRBV19; D is unclear. Trimming stripped 3 bases from V and 3 bases from J, with 8 bases between. Looked up from germline, CDR1 is LNHDA and CDR2 is SQIVND (reference sequence). CDR3 length: 13 amino acids.

The table lists this clone with a count of one. The chain uses TRBV18 and TRBJ2-5, with D perhaps matching TRBD1 (6 bases). V was shortened by 5 bases and J by 4 bases, with 11 bases between the two germline ends. Germline V gene sequence: CDR1 KGHSH, CDR2 LQKENI. This CDR3 is built from 13 residues. DNA for the CDR3: TGTGCCAGCTCAGCGACAGGACTAGAGACCCAGTACTTC. Its translation is CASSATGLETQYF. The variable domain in full, completed from reference TRBV18 and TRBJ2-5, reads NAGVMQNPRHLVRRRGQEARLRCSPMKGHSHVYWYRQLPEEGLKFMVYLQKENIIDESGMPKERFSAEFPKEGPSILRIQQVVRGDSAAYFCASSATGLETQYFGPGTRLLVL.

CDR3 in DNA: TGTGCCAGCAGTGGACTAGCGGGGGGTGGAGAGACCCAGTACTTC. This codes for CASSGLAGGGETQYF. This sequence joins TRBV5-4 and TRBJ2-5, with 14 bases aligning to TRBD2. The germline V gene has CDR1 SGHNT and CDR2 YYREEE (reference sequence). The trim removed 5 bases at V and 4 bases at J, leaving 4 bases unmatched. The CDR3 has 15 residues.

This clone has just a few counts. The V call is TRBV4-3, the J call TRBJ1-3, with 9 bases fitting TRBD1. The V segment lost 2 bases and the J segment 3 bases; nucleotides outside the gene matches: 5. This CDR3 has 16 amino acids. Germline CDR1 is LGHNA and CDR2 is YSLEER. DNA of the CDR3: TGCGCCAGCAGCCAAACGGGGACAGGGATTGGAAACACCATATATTTT. It is translated as CASSQTGTGIGNTIYF.

The genes are TRBV5-1 and TRBJ2-1, with 8 nucleotides matching TRBD2. The CDR3 length is 16 residues. Germline values: CDR1 SGHRS, CDR2 YFSETQ. Trimming cost V 1 base and J 0 bases; bases outside gene matches: 3. The CDR3 sequence is CASSLSSGGSYNEQFF. The CDR3 nucleotides are TGCGCCAGCAGCTTGTCCAGCGGGGGCTCCTACAATGAGCAGTTCTTC.

This clone occurred a few times. The chain employs TRBV7-3 and TRBJ2-1; tentative D call: TRBD1 (5 bases). Germline V gives CDR1 SGHTA, CDR2 FQGTGA. CDR3 length: 12 amino acids. V gave up 1 base and J gave up 9 bases, with 7 bases separating them. Here the CDR3 DNA reads TGTGCCAGCAGCTTAAATAGGGGTGAGCAGTTCTTC. Residues: CASSLNRGEQFF.

The chain uses TRBV14 and TRBJ1-1; TRBD1 matches at 10 bases. The germline gives CDR1 SGHDN, CDR2 FVKESK. Trimming at V came to 4 bases and at J to 5 bases, leaving 7 bases not matched to a gene. The CDR3 is 15 amino acids. CDR3 protein: CASSPWRDRGTEAFF. The CDR3 DNA reads as TGTGCCAGCAGCCCCTGGCGGGACAGGGGAACTGAAGCTTTCTTT.

The chain carries TRBV18 and TRBJ2-3, with 11 bases fitting TRBD2. The CDR3 has 16 amino acids. Germline CDR1 KGHSH, CDR2 LQKENI. V shed 5 bases, J shed 0 bases, and the junction held 4 bases outside the gene matches. The CDR3 nucleotides are TGTGCCAGCTCATCAGGGACTAGCGGAAGCACAGATACGCAGTATTTT. Translating gives CASSSGTSGSTDTQYF.

The CDR3: CASSDYATYEQYF. In nucleotides, the CDR3 is TGTGCCAGCAGCGATTACGCGACCTACGAGCAGTACTTC. This sequence joins TRBV5-6 and TRBJ2-7; unclear D gene. Germline lookup yields CDR1 SGHDT and CDR2 YYEEEE. The CDR3 has 13 amino acids. Trimming pared 4 bases from V and 2 bases from J, leaving 10 bases between. The full variable domain, completed using reference TRBV5-6 and TRBJ2-7, is DAGVTQSPTHLIKTRGQQVTLRCSPKSGHDTVSWYQQALGQGPQFIFQYYEEEERQRGNFPDRFSGHQFPNYSSELNVNALLLGDSALYLCASSDYATYEQYFGPGTRLTVT.

The rearrangement links TRBV28 to TRBJ2-7, with 7 bases matching TRBD2. There are 15 residues in the CDR3. The V gene's germline CDR1 is MDHEN and CDR2 SYDVKM. V lost 6 bases, J lost 4 bases, and 12 bases stayed unmatched. The CDR3 here is CASSSPAGEGYEQYF. The CDR3 DNA reads TGTGCCAGCAGCTCCCCTGCGGGAGAAGGGTACGAGCAGTACTTC.